Each of the 8 T cell receptor beta chains below was sequenced from the same sample in a study of read filtering for tumor transcriptome and immune sequencing. Molecular barcoded adaptors covering alpha/delta and beta/gamma chains were used on about 390 ng RNA. TCRdb ran MiXCR on the reads and lists one entry per CDR3 protein. This sample has fewer than 75,000 distinct CDR3 sequences; approximately 22% occur once, and the top ten carry about a sixth. The sample consisted of a population of CD138-negative cells sorted from bone marrow. The receptors derive from a donor at least 40 years old with multiple myeloma.

This clonotype was seen at least ten times. CDR3 sequence reads: CASSYRGLDKNIQYF. The CDR3 region has the DNA TGTGCCAGCAGTTATAGGGGGCTGGACAAAAACATTCAGTACTTC. The V and J genes are TRBV6-6 and TRBJ2-4, with 7 bases fitting TRBD1. The CDR3 spans 15 residues. The V gene's germline CDR1 is MNHNY and CDR2 SVGAGI (reference sequence). Unmatched junction bases numbered 5, after V lost 3 bases and J lost 3 bases.

This clonotype was detected a few times. V and J are TRBV6-5 and TRBJ1-1; 9 bases are shared with TRBD1. The CDR3 has 14 residues. Germline V CDR1 and CDR2: MNHEY, SVGAGI. V lost 4 bases, J lost 4 bases, and 4 bases stayed unmatched. The CDR3 spells CASSWDRAGTEAFF. The CDR3 coding sequence is TGTGCCAGCAGTTGGGACAGGGCGGGCACTGAAGCTTTCTTT.

This clonotype has ten or more counts. As DNA, the CDR3 is TGTGCCAGCGGTCGCAGCGGGGGGAACTCATACGAGCAGTACTTC. Its protein product is CASGRSGGNSYEQYF. The chain carries TRBV6-1 and TRBJ2-7; 9 positions agree with TRBD2. V lost 8 bases, J lost 4 bases, and 12 bases stayed unmatched. Germline lookup yields CDR1 MNHNS and CDR2 SASEGT. The CDR3 covers 15 residues.

This clonotype was seen ten or more times. V gene TRBV12-3 or TRBV12-4 combines with J gene TRBJ1-1; no firm D call. The CDR3 has 13 residues. The V and J ends lost 3 bases and 5 bases respectively, with 10 bases between them. The CDR3 region has the DNA TGTGCCAGCAGTTTTGGGCTAGAAACTGAAGCTTTCTTT. Translated, it gives CASSFGLETEAFF.

This clonotype was counted at least ten times. V gene TRBV4-2 combines with J gene TRBJ2-3; D is tentatively TRBD1 or TRBD2 (6 bases each). This CDR3 has 16 residues. The V end was cut by 0 bases, the J end by 2 bases, with 12 bases between. CDR1 and CDR2 (germline): LGHNA, YNFKEQ. Written as DNA, the CDR3 is TGTGCCAGCAGCCAAGATCCGAGGGGGGACACAGATACGCAGTATTTT. It codes for CASSQDPRGDTDTQYF.

The chain has TRBV7-2 and TRBJ1-3; unclear D gene. The CDR3 totals 13 residues. V was shortened by 1 base and J by 8 bases, with 9 bases between the two germline ends. CDR1 and CDR2 from the germline V gene are SGHTA and FQGNSA. The CDR3 loop is CASSLEVGYTIYF. The CDR3 nucleotides read TGTGCCAGCAGCTTAGAGGTCGGGTACACCATATATTTT.

This clonotype was counted ten times or more. This chain connects TRBV3-1 to TRBJ1-2; the D gene is possibly TRBD1 (6 bases). This CDR3 spans 13 amino acids. The V end lost 2 bases, the J end lost 6 bases, and 10 bases lay between the germline ends. Germline CDR1 is LGHDT and CDR2 is YNNKEL (reference sequence). The CDR3 is CASSQSDSHGYTF. In DNA form, the CDR3 reads TGTGCCAGCAGCCAATCGGACAGTCATGGCTACACCTTC.

A word on this clonotype: Being one base from a much bigger clone, this may be a read error. CDR3 sequence reads: CASSLPGTANEKMFF. The CDR3 DNA reads as TGTGCCAGCAGCTTACCCGGGACAGCGAATGAAAAAATGTTTTTT. The chain uses TRBV7-9 and TRBJ1-4; 7 positions agree with TRBD1. CDR1 and CDR2 from the germline V gene are SEHNR and FQNEAQ (reference sequence). The CDR3 is 15 amino acids. The full variable domain, with the rest looked up from reference TRBV7-9 and TRBJ1-4, is DTGVSQNPRHKITKRGQNVTFRCDPISEHNRLYWYRQTLGQGPEFLTYFQNEAQLEKSRLLSDRFSAERPKGSFSTLEIQRTEQGDSAMYLCASSLPGTANEKMFFGSGTQLSVL.